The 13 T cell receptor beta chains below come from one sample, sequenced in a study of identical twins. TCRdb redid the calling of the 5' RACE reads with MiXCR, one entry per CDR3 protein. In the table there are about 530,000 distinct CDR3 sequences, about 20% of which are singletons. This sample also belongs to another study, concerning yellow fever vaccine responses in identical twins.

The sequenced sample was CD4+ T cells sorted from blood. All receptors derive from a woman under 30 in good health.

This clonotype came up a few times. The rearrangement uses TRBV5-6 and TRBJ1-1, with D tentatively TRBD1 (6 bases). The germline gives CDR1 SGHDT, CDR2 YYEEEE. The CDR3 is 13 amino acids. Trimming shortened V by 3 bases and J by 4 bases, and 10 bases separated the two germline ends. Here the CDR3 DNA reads TGTGCCAGCAGCTCAGGGGTTAGCACTGAAGCTTTCTTT. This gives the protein CASSSGVSTEAFF.

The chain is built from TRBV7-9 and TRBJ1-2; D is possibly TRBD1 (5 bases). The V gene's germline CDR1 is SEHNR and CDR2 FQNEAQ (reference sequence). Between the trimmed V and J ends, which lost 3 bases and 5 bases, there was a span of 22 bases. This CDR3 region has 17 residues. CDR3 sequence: CASSFVVATSGTYGYTF. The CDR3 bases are TGTGCCAGCAGCTTTGTTGTGGCAACCTCGGGGACTTATGGCTACACCTTC. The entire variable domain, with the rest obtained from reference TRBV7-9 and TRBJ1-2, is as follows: DTGVSQNPRHKITKRGQNVTFRCDPISEHNRLYWYRQTLGQGPEFLTYFQNEAQLEKSRLLSDRFSAERPKGSFSTLEIQRTEQGDSAMYLCASSFVVATSGTYGYTFGSGTRLTVV.

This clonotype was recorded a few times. The DNA of the CDR3 is TGCGCCAGCGTTTTGTCGGGGGATAGTGGCGGGAAGCAGTTCTTC. This encodes CASVLSGDSGGKQFF. The chain uses TRBV5-1 and TRBJ2-1; D is perhaps TRBD2 (6 bases). There are 15 residues in the CDR3. Germline V CDR1 and CDR2: SGHRS, YFSETQ. Trimming left V 7 bases short and J 11 bases short, with 25 bases between. The whole variable domain, filled in from reference TRBV5-1 and TRBJ2-1, reads KAGVTQTPRYLIKTRGQQVTLSCSPISGHRSVSWYQQTPGQGLQFLFEYFSETQRNKGNFPGRFSGRQFSNSRSEMNVSTLELGDSALYLCASVLSGDSGGKQFFGPGTRLTVL.

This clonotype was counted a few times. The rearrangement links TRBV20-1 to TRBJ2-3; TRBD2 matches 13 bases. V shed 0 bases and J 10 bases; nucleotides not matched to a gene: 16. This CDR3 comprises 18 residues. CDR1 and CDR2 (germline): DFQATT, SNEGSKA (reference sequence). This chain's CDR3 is CSARDHITSGRASDPQYF. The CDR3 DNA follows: TGCAGTGCTAGAGATCACATAACTAGCGGGAGGGCCTCGGATCCGCAGTATTTT.

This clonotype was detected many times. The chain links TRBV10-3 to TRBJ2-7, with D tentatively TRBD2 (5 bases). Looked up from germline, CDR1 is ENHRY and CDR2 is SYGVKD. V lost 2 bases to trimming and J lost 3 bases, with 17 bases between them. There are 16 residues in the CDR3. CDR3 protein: CAISEPPPSTYYEQYF. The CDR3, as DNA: TGTGCCATCAGTGAGCCCCCCCCTAGCACCTACTACGAGCAGTACTTC.

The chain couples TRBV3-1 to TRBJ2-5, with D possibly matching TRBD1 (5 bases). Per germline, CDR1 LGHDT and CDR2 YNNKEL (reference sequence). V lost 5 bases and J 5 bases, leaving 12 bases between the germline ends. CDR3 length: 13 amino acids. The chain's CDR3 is CASSGAAWETQYF. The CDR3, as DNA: TGTGCCAGCAGCGGGGCTGCTTGGGAGACCCAGTACTTC.

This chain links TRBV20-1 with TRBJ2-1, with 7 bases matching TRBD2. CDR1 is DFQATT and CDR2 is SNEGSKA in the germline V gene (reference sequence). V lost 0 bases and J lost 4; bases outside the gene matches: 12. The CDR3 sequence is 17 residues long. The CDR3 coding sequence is TGCAGTGCTAGAGAGGGGGGACCGGGACTAAAATACAATGAGCAGTTCTTC. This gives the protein CSAREGGPGLKYNEQFF.

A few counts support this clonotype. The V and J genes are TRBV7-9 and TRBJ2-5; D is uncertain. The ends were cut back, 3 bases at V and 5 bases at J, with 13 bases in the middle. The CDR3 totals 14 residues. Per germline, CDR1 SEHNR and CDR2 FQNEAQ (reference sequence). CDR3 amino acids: CASSLRTLRETQYF. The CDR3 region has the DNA TGTGCCAGCAGCTTGCGGACGCTTAGGGAGACCCAGTACTTC. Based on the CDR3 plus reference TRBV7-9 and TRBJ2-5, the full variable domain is DTGVSQNPRHKITKRGQNVTFRCDPISEHNRLYWYRQTLGQGPEFLTYFQNEAQLEKSRLLSDRFSAERPKGSFSTLEIQRTEQGDSAMYLCASSLRTLRETQYFGPGTRLLVL.

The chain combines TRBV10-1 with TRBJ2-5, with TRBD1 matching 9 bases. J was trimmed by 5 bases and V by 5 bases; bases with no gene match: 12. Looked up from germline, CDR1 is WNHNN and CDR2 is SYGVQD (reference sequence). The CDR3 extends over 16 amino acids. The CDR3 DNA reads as TGCGCCAGCAGTTCTCCCCTACAGGGGGCTTGCGAGACCCAGTACTTC. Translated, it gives CASSSPLQGACETQYF.

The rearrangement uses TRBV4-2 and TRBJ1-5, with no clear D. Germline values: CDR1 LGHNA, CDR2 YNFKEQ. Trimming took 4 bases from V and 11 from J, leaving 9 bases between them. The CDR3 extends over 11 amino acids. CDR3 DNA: TGTGCCAGCAGCCCCGACCCGACCCAGCATTTT. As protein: CASSPDPTQHF.

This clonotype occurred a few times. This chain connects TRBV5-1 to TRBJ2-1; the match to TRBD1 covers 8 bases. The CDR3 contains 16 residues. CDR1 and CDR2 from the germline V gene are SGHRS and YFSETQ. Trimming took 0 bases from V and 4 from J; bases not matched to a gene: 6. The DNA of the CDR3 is TGCGCCAGCAGCTTGGATTCGGGACAGGATTACAATGAGCAGTTCTTC. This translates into CASSLDSGQDYNEQFF.

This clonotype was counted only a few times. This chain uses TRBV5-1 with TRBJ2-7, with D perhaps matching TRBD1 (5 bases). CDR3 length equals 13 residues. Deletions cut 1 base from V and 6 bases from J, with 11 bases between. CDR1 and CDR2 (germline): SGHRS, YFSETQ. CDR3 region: CASSLKGASEQYF. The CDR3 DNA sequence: TGCGCCAGCAGCTTGAAAGGGGCGTCCGAGCAGTACTTC.

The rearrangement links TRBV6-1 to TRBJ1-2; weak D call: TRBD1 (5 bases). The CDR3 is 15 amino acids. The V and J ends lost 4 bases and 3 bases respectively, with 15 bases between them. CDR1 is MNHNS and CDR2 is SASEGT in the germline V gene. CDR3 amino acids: CASSVIGARDYGYTF. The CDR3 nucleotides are TGTGCCAGCAGTGTTATTGGGGCCAGGGACTATGGCTACACCTTC.